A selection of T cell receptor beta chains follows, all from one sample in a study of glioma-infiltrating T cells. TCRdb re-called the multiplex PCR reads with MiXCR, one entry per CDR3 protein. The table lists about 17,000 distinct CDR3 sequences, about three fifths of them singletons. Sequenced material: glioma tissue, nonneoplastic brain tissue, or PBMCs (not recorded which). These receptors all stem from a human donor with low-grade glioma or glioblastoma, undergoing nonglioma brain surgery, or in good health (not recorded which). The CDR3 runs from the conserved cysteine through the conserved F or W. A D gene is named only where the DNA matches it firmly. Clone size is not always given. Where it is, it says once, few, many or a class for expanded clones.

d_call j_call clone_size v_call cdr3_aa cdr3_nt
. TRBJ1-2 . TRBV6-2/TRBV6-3 CVSSVGGGGYTF TGTGTCAGCAGCGTCGGGGGCGGCGGCTACACCTTC
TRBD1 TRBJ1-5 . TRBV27 CASSLYRDRDSPQHF TGTGCCAGCAGTTTATACCGGGACAGGGACTCACCCCAGCATTTT
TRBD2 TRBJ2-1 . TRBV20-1 CSATSSPGTSSAYNEKFF TGCAGTGCCACCAGCAGTCCCGGGACTAGCTCGGCCTACAATGAGAAGTTCTTC
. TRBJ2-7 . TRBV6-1 CASSSTQGEQYF TGTGCCAGCAGCAGCACCCAGGGCGAGCAGTACTTC
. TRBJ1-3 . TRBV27 CASSLGPTLSGNTIYF TGTGCCAGCAGTTTAGGACCCACTCTCTCTGGAAACACCATATATTTT
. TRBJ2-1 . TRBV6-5 CASGGHLARDNEQSF TGTGCCAGCGGGGGGCACTTGGCACGTGACAATGAGCAGTCCTTC
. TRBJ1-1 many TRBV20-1 CSADGNTEAFF TGCAGCGCCGACGGGAACACTGAAGCTTTCTTT
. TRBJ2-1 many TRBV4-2 CASSHPGGGEQFF TGTGCCAGCAGCCACCCTGGTGGGGGTGAGCAGTTCTTC
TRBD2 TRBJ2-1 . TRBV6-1 CASSSISGLAGSNEQFF TGTGCCAGCAGTTCCATCTCGGGACTAGCGGGAAGTAATGAGCAGTTCTTC
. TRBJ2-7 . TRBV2 CASSEDDYEQYF TGTGCCAGCAGTGAAGACGACTACGAGCAGTACTTC
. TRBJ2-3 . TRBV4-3 CASSPGRGEDKQYF TGCGCCAGCAGCCCCGGACGAGGGGAAGATAAGCAGTATTTT
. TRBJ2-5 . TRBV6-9 CASSYRTDIDQETQYF TGTGCCAGCAGTTACCGGACAGATATAGACCAAGAGACCCAGTACTTC
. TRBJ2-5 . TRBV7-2 CASSHDLANQETQYF TGTGCCAGCAGCCACGACCTAGCGAACCAAGAGACCCAGTACTTC
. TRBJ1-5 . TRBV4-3 CASSQDPYSNQPQHF TGCGCCAGCAGCCAAGACCCTTATAGCAATCAGCCCCAGCATTTT
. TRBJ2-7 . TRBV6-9 CASSYPGTYEQYF TGTGCCAGCAGTTACCCCGGGACCTACGAGCAGTACTTC
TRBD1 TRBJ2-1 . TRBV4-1 CASSQGIPGQGRNEQFF TGCGCCAGCAGCCAAGGCATCCCGGGACAGGGACGCAATGAGCAGTTCTTC